This TCR beta chain was documented in a study of shared clonotypes between healthy human individuals. The J segment lost 4 bases and the V segment lost 5 bases, leaving 10 bases of the junction unmatched. Looked up from germline, CDR1 is SGHTA and CDR2 is FQGTGA. The length of the CDR3 is 16 residues. Notes on the study in general: Sequencing depth was predicted to influence how clonotypes are shared among donors.

Comment on this clone: Antigen unknown.

Libraries were prepared by immunoSEQ multiplex PCR; TCRdb keeps only in-frame clonotypes and omits some of them. The repertoire holds around 2.5 million clones, with 93% as singletons. This sequence joins TRBV7-3 and TRBJ2-1; TRBD1 aligns across 8 bases. The clonotype comes from a man younger than 30 in good health. Some clones in this sample may be carry-over from other donors' samples. The material sequenced was naive CD4+ T cells from PBMCs. Stated subset: CD45RA+ positively selected. CDR3 bases: TGTGCCAGCAGCACTCGGACAGGGTTGACTTACAATGAGCAGTTCTTC. Its translation is CASSTRTGLTYNEQFF.